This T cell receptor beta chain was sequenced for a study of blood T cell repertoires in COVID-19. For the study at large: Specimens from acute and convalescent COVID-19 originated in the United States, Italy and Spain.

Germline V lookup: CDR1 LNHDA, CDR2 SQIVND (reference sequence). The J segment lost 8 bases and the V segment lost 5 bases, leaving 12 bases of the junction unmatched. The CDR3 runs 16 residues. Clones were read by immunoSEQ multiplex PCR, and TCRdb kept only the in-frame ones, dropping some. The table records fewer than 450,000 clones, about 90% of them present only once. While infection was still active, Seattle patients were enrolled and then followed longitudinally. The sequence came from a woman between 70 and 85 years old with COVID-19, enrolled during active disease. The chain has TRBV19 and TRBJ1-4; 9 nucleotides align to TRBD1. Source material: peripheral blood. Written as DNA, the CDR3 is TGTGCCAGTAGTCCGAGACCGGGACAGGGAGACGAAAAACTGTTTTTT. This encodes CASSPRPGQGDEKLFF. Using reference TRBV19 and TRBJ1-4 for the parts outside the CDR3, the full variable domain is DGGITQSPKYLFRKEGQNVTLSCEQNLNHDAMYWYRQDPGQGLRLIYYSQIVNDFQKGDIAEGYSVSREKKESFPLTVTSAQKNPTAFYLCASSPRPGQGDEKLFFGSGTQLSVL.